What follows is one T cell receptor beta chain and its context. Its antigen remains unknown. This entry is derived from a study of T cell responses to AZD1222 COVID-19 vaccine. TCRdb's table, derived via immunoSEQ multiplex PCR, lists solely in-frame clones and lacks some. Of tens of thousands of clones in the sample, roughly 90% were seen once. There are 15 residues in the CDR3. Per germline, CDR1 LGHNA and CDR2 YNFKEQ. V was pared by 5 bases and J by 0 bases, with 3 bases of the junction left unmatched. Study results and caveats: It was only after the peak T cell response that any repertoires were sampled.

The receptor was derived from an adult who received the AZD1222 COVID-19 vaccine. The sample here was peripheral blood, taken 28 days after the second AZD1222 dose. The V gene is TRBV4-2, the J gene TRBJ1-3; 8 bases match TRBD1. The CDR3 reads CASSWDRSSGNTIYF. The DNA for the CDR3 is TGTGCCAGCAGCTGGGACAGGAGCTCTGGAAACACCATATATTTT.